This T cell receptor beta chain was profiled in a study of T cell responses to AZD1222 COVID-19 vaccine. The CDR3 sequence is 15 residues long. Germline V gene data show CDR1 as SGHRS and CDR2 as YFSETQ. The germline V and J ends were trimmed by 0 bases and 9 bases, with 16 bases remaining between them. This clone was seen only once. Here immunoSEQ multiplex PCR was the method, and the copy in TCRdb shows in-frame clones only, minus some. The top ten hold roughly 9.8% of the sample, which has about 120,000 clones, roughly 87% seen once. This sequence was found in an adult in good health. This sample comprised peripheral blood, obtained on day 0 of AZD1222 vaccination. The V gene is TRBV5-1, the J gene TRBJ1-3; TRBD1 might be the D (6 bases). The CDR3 is CASSLAAGADRTIYF. CDR3 nucleotide sequence: TGCGCCAGCAGCTTGGCCGCAGGGGCTGATCGCACCATATATTTT.